This passage covers 32 T cell receptor beta chains from one sample sequenced in a study of cytomegalovirus exposure and HLA in healthy donors. In the PCR, 60 Vbeta and 13 Jbeta primers were used. Sequencing used immunoSEQ multiplex PCR; TCRdb keeps in-frame clones, though not all of them. The data show approximately 120,000 clones, with 73% seen just once and around 7.7% held by the top ten. Material: PBMCs. Every receptor here comes from a man in his forties or fifties in good health and CMV-seronegative.

This clone was detected only a few times. The chain has TRBV4-1 and TRBJ1-1; no reliable D call. With 0 bases removed from V and 0 bases from J, the gap between germline ends came to 8 bases. The CDR3 totals 15 residues. CDR1 MGHRA and CDR2 YSYEKL come from the germline V gene. The CDR3 sequence is CASSQDSSLNTEAFF. CDR3 DNA: TGCGCCAGCAGCCAAGATTCCAGTTTGAACACTGAAGCTTTCTTT.

The J gene is TRBJ2-7, the V gene TRBV28; 11 bases are a match to TRBD1. This CDR3 is 14 amino acids long. V dropped 3 bases and J dropped 3; count of bases not matched to a gene: 1. CDR1 is MDHEN and CDR2 is SYDVKM in the germline V gene. For the CDR3, the DNA is TGTGCCAGCAGTTTTGGGACAGGGGGCTACGAGCAGTACTTC. Translation: CASSFGTGGYEQYF. Looking up the rest from reference TRBV28 and TRBJ2-7 gives the full variable domain: DVKVTQSSRYLVKRTGEKVFLECVQDMDHENMFWYRQDPGLGLRLIYFSYDVKMKEKGDIPEGYSVSREKKERFSLILESASTNQTSMYLCASSFGTGGYEQYFGPGTRLTVT.

V gene TRBV5-8 combines with J gene TRBJ2-3, with D tentatively TRBD2 (6 bases). Trimming stripped 4 bases from V and 2 bases from J, with 20 bases between. The length of the CDR3 is 17 residues. Germline-derived CDR1 and CDR2 are SGHTS and YDEGEE. The CDR3 here is CASSVGRTGRLTDTQYF. The CDR3 DNA reads as TGTGCCAGCAGCGTCGGGAGAACAGGTCGCCTCACAGATACGCAGTATTTT.

CDR3 sequence reads: CASSLSTDTQYF. CDR3 bases: TGTGCCAGCAGCCTTAGCACAGATACGCAGTATTTT. V usage is TRBV5-6 and J usage is TRBJ2-3; no reliable D call. Trimming took off 4 bases at V and 0 bases at J, with 3 bases between the two ends. Germline V lookup: CDR1 SGHDT, CDR2 YYEEEE. The CDR3 is 12 residues long.

This clone came up once. The CDR3 DNA is TGTGCCATCAGTGAGGTAGGAGGGGACGGAGCCCTCCACTTT. The encoded protein is CAISEVGGDGALHF. The chain has TRBV10-3 and TRBJ1-6, with D possibly matching TRBD1 (5 bases). V was clipped by 2 bases and J by 14 bases, with 16 bases between them. Germline CDR1 reads ENHRY; CDR2 reads SYGVKD. The CDR3 sequence is 14 residues long.

This chain joins TRBV9 and TRBJ1-2, with TRBD1 matching over 9 bases. With V trimmed by 3 bases and J by 4 bases, 10 bases remained unmatched. The length of the CDR3 is 16 residues. Per the germline V gene, CDR1 is SGDLS and CDR2 is YYNGEE. This CDR3 is CASSALQGARGYGYTF. In nucleotides, the CDR3 is TGTGCCAGCAGCGCCCTACAGGGGGCGCGCGGCTATGGCTACACCTTC.

This sequence joins TRBV6-1 and TRBJ1-2; 8 positions agree with TRBD1. Germline CDR1 and CDR2: MNHNS and SASEGT. CDR3 length: 15 residues. J was trimmed by 3 bases and V by 6 bases; bases with no gene match: 9. The CDR3 here is CASSAQATGDYGYTF. CDR3 bases: TGTGCCAGCAGCGCACAGGCGACAGGGGACTATGGCTACACCTTC.

This clone came up a few times. CDR3 bases: TGTGCCAGCAGCCGACTACAGGGGGCCACTGAAGCTTTCTTT. Protein product: CASSRLQGATEAFF. The chain joins TRBV5-8 to TRBJ1-1; 9 positions agree with TRBD1. V lost 4 bases and J lost 4; bases outside the gene matches: 5. Germline CDR1 and CDR2: SGHTS and YDEGEE. This CDR3 region has 14 residues.

The J gene is TRBJ2-2, the V gene TRBV6-1; tentatively, D is TRBD1 (5 bases). The CDR3 spans 13 residues. From germline, CDR1 is MNHNS and CDR2 SASEGT. V lost 7 bases and J 2 bases, leaving 8 bases between the germline ends. The CDR3 loop is CASKDINTGELFF. In nucleotides, the CDR3 is TGTGCCAGCAAGGACATCAACACCGGGGAGCTGTTTTTT.

The chain recombines TRBV4-2 with TRBJ2-5; 15 nucleotides line up with TRBD2. Trimming took 4 bases from V and 0 from J; bases not matched to a gene: 3. The CDR3 has 17 residues. CDR1 is LGHNA and CDR2 is YNFKEQ in the germline V gene. CDR3 nucleotides: TGTGCCAGCAGCCCCGGGACTAGCGGGGGGAACCAAGAGACCCAGTACTTC. Protein sequence: CASSPGTSGGNQETQYF.

Notes on this clone: The identical CDR3 is also encoded by other nucleotide sequences in the sample. This rearrangement joins TRBV18 to TRBJ2-7, with 7 bases matching TRBD1. The V gene end was trimmed by 1 base and the J gene end by 2 bases; junction bases not matched to a gene: 2. Per germline, CDR1 KGHSH and CDR2 LQKENI. The CDR3 spans 14 residues. The CDR3 DNA sequence: TGTGCCAGCTCACCACGACAGGGTGCCTACGAGCAGTACTTC. This sequence encodes CASSPRQGAYEQYF.

This clone has more than one count but fewer than ten. Other DNA sequences in this sample translate to the same CDR3. The chain couples TRBV9 to TRBJ2-3, with 8 bases identical to TRBD2. The CDR3 consists of 16 residues. The J segment lost 3 bases and the V segment lost 4 bases, leaving 10 bases of the junction unmatched. Per the germline V gene, CDR1 is SGDLS and CDR2 is YYNGEE. The DNA of the CDR3 is TGTGCCAGCAGCCTCGGGGGGGGCTCGGGAACAGATACGCAGTATTTT. It yields the protein CASSLGGGSGTDTQYF.

V is TRBV19 and J is TRBJ1-1; D might be TRBD1 (5 bases). The ends were cut back, 7 bases at V and 1 base at J, with 13 bases in the middle. Germline V gene sequence: CDR1 LNHDA, CDR2 SQIVND (reference sequence). The CDR3 is made up of 14 amino acids. The CDR3 nucleotides are TGTGCCAGTACCAGGGCTGATAGGAACACTGAAGCTTTCTTT. Translation gives CASTRADRNTEAFF.

The chain couples TRBV15 to TRBJ2-3, with D possibly TRBD1 on 6 matching bases. In germline, CDR1 is LNHNV, CDR2 YYDKDF (reference sequence). V was shortened by 1 base and J by 4 bases, with 9 bases between the two germline ends. The CDR3 consists of 14 residues. The CDR3 DNA follows: TGTGCCACCAGCAGAGGGCAGGGGTCAGATACGCAGTATTTT. This sequence encodes CATSRGQGSDTQYF.

J is TRBJ1-2 and V is TRBV10-3, with TRBD1 as a possible D gene (6 bases). Germline V gives CDR1 ENHRY, CDR2 SYGVKD. The CDR3 covers 17 residues. Deletions cut 0 bases from V and 0 bases from J, with 14 bases between. In nucleotides, the CDR3 is TGTGCCATCAGTGAGTCGGGAACAGGGCTGTCTAACTATGGCTACACCTTC. It translates to CAISESGTGLSNYGYTF.

This clone was seen only once. The rearrangement links TRBV2 to TRBJ1-1; 11 bases fit TRBD1. V lost 8 bases, J lost 6 bases, and 5 bases stayed unmatched. The CDR3 consists of 13 residues. Per germline, CDR1 SNHLY and CDR2 FYNNEI. CDR3 sequence (DNA): TGTGCCAGCCAGGGGGACAGGGGGGCTGAAGCTTTCTTT. Protein product: CASQGDRGAEAFF.

The chain employs TRBV29-1 and TRBJ2-6; 7 bases align to TRBD1. V was pared by 6 bases and J by 0 bases, with 5 bases of the junction left unmatched. The CDR3 length is 15 residues. Germline lookup yields CDR1 SQVTM and CDR2 ANQGSEA. The CDR3 loop is CSVLTGFSGANVLTF. The CDR3, as DNA: TGCAGCGTCCTGACAGGGTTCTCTGGGGCCAACGTCCTGACTTTC.

The genes are TRBV9 and TRBJ1-1; TRBD1 is a possible D gene (5 bases). Germline CDR1 SGDLS, CDR2 YYNGEE. The CDR3 is 16 residues long. Trimming removed 0 bases at V and 1 base at J, with 13 bases between. For the CDR3, the DNA is TGTGCCAGCAGCGTAGGGCAGGGTTGGACGAACACTGAAGCTTTCTTT. It codes for CASSVGQGWTNTEAFF.

The chain combines TRBV9 with TRBJ2-5; 8 bases fit TRBD2. The junction had 2 bases not matched to a gene; V was cut back by 0 bases and J by 1 base. Germline assignment: CDR1 SGDLS and CDR2 YYNGEE. The CDR3 has 15 residues. The CDR3 region is CASSVGGGLQETQYF. The CDR3 DNA reads TGTGCCAGCAGCGTAGGCGGGGGGCTCCAAGAGACCCAGTACTTC.

This chain joins TRBV30 and TRBJ2-3; the match to TRBD2 covers 7 bases. CDR1 is GTSNPN and CDR2 is SVGIG in the germline V gene (reference sequence). V was pared by 3 bases and J by 5 bases, with 5 bases of the junction left unmatched. This CDR3 comprises 13 residues. In nucleotides, the CDR3 is TGTGCCTGGAGCCTAGCGGAATTAGATACGCAGTATTTT. Its protein is CAWSLAELDTQYF.

This clone has more than one count but fewer than ten. The V gene is TRBV7-9, the J gene TRBJ1-6; D unclear. The V gene lost 5 bases and the J gene lost 7 bases, with 12 bases spanning the gap. The CDR3 is 14 residues long. CDR1 is SEHNR and CDR2 is FQNEAQ in the germline V gene (reference sequence). The CDR3 is CASSPSPLNSPLHF. CDR3 coding DNA: TGTGCCAGCAGCCCGAGCCCCCTGAATTCACCCCTCCACTTT.

J is TRBJ2-5 and V is TRBV4-3, with D perhaps matching TRBD2 (5 bases). The CDR3 runs 15 residues. Germline CDR1 and CDR2: LGHNA and YSLEER. Trimming took off 0 bases at V and 4 bases at J, with 12 bases between the two ends. Here the CDR3 reads CASSQDRGLLETQYF. In DNA form, the CDR3 reads TGCGCCAGCAGCCAAGATCGGGGTTTACTAGAGACCCAGTACTTC.

V usage is TRBV19 and J usage is TRBJ1-2; TRBD1 is a possible D gene (6 bases). The CDR3 contains 13 residues. Trimming removed 3 bases at V and 6 bases at J, with 11 bases between. CDR1 is LNHDA and CDR2 is SQIVND in the germline V gene (reference sequence). The CDR3 sequence is CASSITQGDGYTF. The CDR3 region has the DNA TGTGCCAGTAGTATTACACAGGGAGATGGCTACACCTTC.

The chain is built from TRBV2 and TRBJ2-2, with 9 nucleotides matching TRBD1. Germline-derived CDR1 and CDR2 are SNHLY and FYNNEI. V was clipped by 9 bases and J by 2 bases; unmatched bases: 4. The CDR3 is made up of 14 amino acids. The CDR3 DNA is TGTGCCAGTTGGGACAGGGCAAACACCGGGGAGCTGTTTTTT. Protein product: CASWDRANTGELFF.

The chain carries TRBV6-1 and TRBJ1-5, with 7 nucleotides matching TRBD1. J lost 6 bases, V lost 4 bases, and 3 bases had no gene match. Per the germline V gene, CDR1 is MNHNS and CDR2 is SASEGT. The CDR3 sequence is 13 residues long. CDR3 protein: CASSGQGSQPQHF. CDR3 nucleotides: TGTGCCAGCAGTGGACAGGGTAGTCAGCCCCAGCATTTT.

V is TRBV9 and J is TRBJ2-3; perhaps TRBD2 as D (5 bases). Looked up from germline, CDR1 is SGDLS and CDR2 is YYNGEE. Trimming removed 3 bases from V and 3 bases from J, with 5 bases in between. The CDR3 totals 12 residues. For the CDR3, the DNA is TGTGCCAGCAGCGGGAGGACAGATACGCAGTATTTT. It is translated as CASSGRTDTQYF.

V gene TRBV7-2 combines with J gene TRBJ2-2; possible D gene TRBD2, 5 bases. The CDR3 length is 16 residues. Germline CDR1 and CDR2: SGHTA and FQGNSA. With 5 bases removed from V and 0 bases from J, the gap between germline ends came to 13 bases. The DNA of the CDR3 is TGTGCCAGCAGCCTCCGGAGGCACGCGAACACCGGGGAGCTGTTTTTT. This sequence encodes CASSLRRHANTGELFF.

The genes are TRBV7-2 and TRBJ2-7; TRBD1 might be the D (6 bases). Trimming shortened V by 5 bases and J by 5 bases, and 13 bases separated the two germline ends. Germline V gives CDR1 SGHTA, CDR2 FQGNSA. The CDR3 extends over 13 amino acids. Here the CDR3 reads CASSTYRVNEQYF. CDR3 DNA: TGTGCCAGCAGCACTTACAGGGTTAACGAGCAGTACTTC. The full variable domain, its missing parts supplied by reference TRBV7-2 and TRBJ2-7, is GAGVSQSPSNKVTEKGKDVELRCDPISGHTALYWYRQSLGQGLEFLIYFQGNSAPDKSGLPSDRFSAERTGGSVSTLTIQRTQQEDSAVYLCASSTYRVNEQYFGPGTRLTVT.

V and J are TRBV5-1 and TRBJ2-3; 9 bases line up with TRBD1. The germline gives CDR1 SGHRS, CDR2 YFSETQ. V trimming: 2 bases; J trimming: 6 bases; junction bases outside the gene matches: 16. The CDR3 is made up of 18 amino acids. CDR3 in DNA: TGCGCCAGCAGCTTTCAATGGAGTAGACAGGGGGGACATGATACGCAGTATTTT. This translates into CASSFQWSRQGGHDTQYF. The complete variable domain, with remaining parts taken from reference TRBV5-1 and TRBJ2-3, reads KAGVTQTPRYLIKTRGQQVTLSCSPISGHRSVSWYQQTPGQGLQFLFEYFSETQRNKGNFPGRFSGRQFSNSRSEMNVSTLELGDSALYLCASSFQWSRQGGHDTQYFGPGTRLTVL.

Only one count was recorded for this clone. The chain recombines TRBV30 with TRBJ2-7; a possible D gene is TRBD1 (5 bases). The V end was cut by 2 bases, the J end by 4 bases, with 18 bases between. In germline, CDR1 is GTSNPN, CDR2 SVGIG (reference sequence). The CDR3 is made up of 15 amino acids. Here the CDR3 DNA reads TGTGCCTGGAGTCCCCCCCGAGCCAGGGTATACGAGCAGTACTTC. This encodes CAWSPPRARVYEQYF.

The chain has TRBV19 and TRBJ2-1; the D gene is possibly TRBD2 (7 bases). V was shortened by 3 bases and J by 9 bases, with 18 bases between the two germline ends. Germline assignment: CDR1 LNHDA and CDR2 SQIVND (reference sequence). This CDR3 has 15 residues. CDR3 bases: TGTGCCAGTAGTATGTATGGGGGGGCTGGGAGTGAGCAGTTCTTC. Its translation is CASSMYGGAGSEQFF.

This chain connects TRBV7-9 to TRBJ1-6; 8 positions match TRBD1. The CDR3 length is 12 residues. V shed 4 bases and J 18 bases; nucleotides not matched to a gene: 8. Germline CDR1 and CDR2: SEHNR and FQNEAQ (reference sequence). CDR3 residues: CASSYPGQAPHF. The CDR3 coding sequence is TGTGCCAGCAGCTATCCGGGACAGGCACCCCACTTT.